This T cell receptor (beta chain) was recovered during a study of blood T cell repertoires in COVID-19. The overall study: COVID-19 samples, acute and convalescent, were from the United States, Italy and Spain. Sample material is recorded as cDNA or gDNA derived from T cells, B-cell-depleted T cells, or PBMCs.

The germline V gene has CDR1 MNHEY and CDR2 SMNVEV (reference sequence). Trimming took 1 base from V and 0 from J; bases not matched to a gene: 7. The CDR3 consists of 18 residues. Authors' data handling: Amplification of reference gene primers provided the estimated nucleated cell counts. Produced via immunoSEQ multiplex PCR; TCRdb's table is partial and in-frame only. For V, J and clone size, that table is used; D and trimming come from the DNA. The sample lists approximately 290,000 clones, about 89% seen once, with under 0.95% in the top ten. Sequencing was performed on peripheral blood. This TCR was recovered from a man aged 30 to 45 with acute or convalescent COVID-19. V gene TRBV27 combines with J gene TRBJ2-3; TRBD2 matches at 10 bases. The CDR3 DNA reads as TGTGCCAGCAGTTTATATTCTTGGACTAGCGGCAGCACAGATACGCAGTATTTT. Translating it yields CASSLYSWTSGSTDTQYF.